This entry lists 20 T cell receptor beta chains sequenced from one sample in a study of Ad26.COV2.S vaccination and SARS-CoV-2 variants. Treatment meaning: about 20 received Ad26.COV2.S at low or high dose, single or two shots; 5 received placebo; per-sample allocation not given. Sampling happened 63 days after the first vaccine or placebo injection. Assay used: immunoSEQ multiplex PCR; TCRdb lists only in-frame clones, some missing. The data hold a few hundred thousand clones, with 80% to 90% observed a single time. The source was peripheral blood, collected in a trial of Ad26.COV2.S vaccine versus placebo. These receptors all stem from a person between 18 and 59 years old who received the Ad26.COV2.S COVID-19 vaccine or a placebo.

The chain employs TRBV30 and TRBJ1-5, with D maybe TRBD1 (5 bases). The V end was cut by 0 bases, the J end by 5 bases, with 17 bases between. The CDR3 extends over 16 amino acids. From germline, CDR1 is GTSNPN and CDR2 SVGIG (reference sequence). The CDR3 sequence is CAWSVGSQGRYQPQHF. The CDR3, as DNA: TGTGCCTGGAGTGTAGGGTCTCAGGGAAGGTATCAGCCCCAGCATTTT.

The chain links TRBV15 to TRBJ1-2; D is ambiguous. Germline V gene data show CDR1 as LNHNV and CDR2 as YYDKDF (reference sequence). This CDR3 is built from 13 residues. With 0 bases removed from V and 0 bases from J, the gap between germline ends came to 2 bases. The CDR3 DNA is TGTGCCACCAGCAGAGACACTAACTATGGCTACACCTTC. Translated, it gives CATSRDTNYGYTF.

J is TRBJ1-5 and V is TRBV19; a possible D gene is TRBD1 (6 bases). The CDR3 is 15 amino acids. V lost 5 bases and J 3 bases, leaving 14 bases between the germline ends. Per germline, CDR1 LNHDA and CDR2 SQIVND (reference sequence). This CDR3 reads CASSFKGGINQPQHF. CDR3 sequence (DNA): TGTGCCAGTAGTTTCAAGGGGGGAATCAATCAGCCCCAGCATTTT.

The chain joins TRBV7-9 to TRBJ1-2; D gene unclear. The CDR3 has 15 residues. The V gene's germline CDR1 is SEHNR and CDR2 FQNEAQ (reference sequence). Trimming left V 5 bases short and J 4 bases short, with 17 bases between. The CDR3: CASSLRSGLLYGYTF. The CDR3 DNA sequence: TGTGCCAGCAGCCTTAGGTCCGGACTCCTCTATGGCTACACCTTC.

V is TRBV5-4 and J is TRBJ2-3; D perhaps matches TRBD2 (5 bases). The CDR3 covers 18 residues. The germline V gene has CDR1 SGHNT and CDR2 YYREEE (reference sequence). V lost 4 bases and J lost 2, with 23 bases in between. This chain's CDR3 is CASSKDYSLNQYTDTQYF. In nucleotides, the CDR3 is TGTGCCAGCAGCAAAGACTACAGCCTGAACCAATACACAGATACGCAGTATTTT.

The rearrangement joins TRBV4-1 to TRBJ1-5; D is unresolved. Trimming took 5 bases from V and 2 from J, leaving 7 bases between them. Germline-derived CDR1 and CDR2 are MGHRA and YSYEKL. CDR3 length: 13 amino acids. This chain's CDR3 is CASSSGGNQPQHF. The CDR3 DNA follows: TGCGCCAGCAGCTCAGGAGGCAATCAGCCCCAGCATTTT.

This chain links TRBV5-1 with TRBJ1-3; D gene unclear. The V end was cut by 0 bases, the J end by 4 bases, with 14 bases between. The CDR3 runs 16 residues. Germline V CDR1 and CDR2: SGHRS, YFSETQ. The CDR3, as DNA: TGCGCCAGCAGCTTGGCCGGGCCATTTGAAGGAAACACCATATATTTT. This gives the protein CASSLAGPFEGNTIYF.

This chain uses TRBV10-3 with TRBJ1-5; tentative D call: TRBD1 (6 bases). The length of the CDR3 is 15 residues. Germline V lookup: CDR1 ENHRY, CDR2 SYGVKD. The ends were cut back, 8 bases at V and 3 bases at J, with 17 bases in the middle. CDR3 sequence: CAIGRGSDSNQPQHF. CDR3 bases: TGTGCCATCGGGAGGGGGAGTGACTCCAATCAGCCCCAGCATTTT.

This clone was recorded once. CDR3 in DNA: TGCGCCAGCAGCGAAGGACAGGGCATATCCTACGAGCAGTACTTC. It yields the protein CASSEGQGISYEQYF. The chain has TRBV5-1 and TRBJ2-7, with TRBD1 identical over 8 bases. Unmatched junction bases numbered 7, after V lost 4 bases and J lost 1 base. This CDR3 has 15 residues. Germline lookup yields CDR1 SGHRS and CDR2 YFSETQ.

This clone has a single count. J is TRBJ1-2 and V is TRBV7-8; 8 positions match TRBD1. CDR3 length: 13 amino acids. V was pared by 5 bases and J by 6 bases, with 5 bases of the junction left unmatched. Per germline, CDR1 SGHVS and CDR2 FQNEAQ. The CDR3: CASSPQGGNGYTF. CDR3 nucleotide sequence: TGTGCCAGCAGCCCACAGGGGGGGAATGGCTACACCTTC. The full variable domain, in which reference TRBV7-8 and TRBJ1-2 provide the parts outside the CDR3, is GAGVSQSPRYKVAKRGQDVALRCDPISGHVSLFWYQQALGQGPEFLTYFQNEAQLDKSGLPSDRFFAERPEGSVSTLKIQRTQQEDSAVYLCASSPQGGNGYTFGSGTRLTVV.

The chain employs TRBV29-1 and TRBJ1-5; tentative D call: TRBD1 (5 bases). Germline values: CDR1 SQVTM, CDR2 ANQGSEA. Trimming stripped 7 bases from V and 4 bases from J, with 20 bases between. The CDR3 has 15 residues. CDR3 in amino acids: CSGAPGGVINQPQHF. CDR3 DNA: TGCAGCGGTGCACCGGGGGGGGTTATTAATCAGCCCCAGCATTTT.

The V and J genes are TRBV7-9 and TRBJ2-5; 7 bases fit TRBD2. Trimming removed 8 bases from V and 3 bases from J; junction bases left unmatched: 12. There are 15 residues in the CDR3. In germline, CDR1 is SEHNR, CDR2 FQNEAQ (reference sequence). CDR3 protein: CASVGRVDAKETQYF. CDR3 in DNA: TGTGCCAGCGTTGGGAGGGTTGACGCCAAAGAGACCCAGTACTTC.

This clone has only one observation. Mismatch with germline at one junction end may stem from a read error. The rearrangement joins TRBV19 to TRBJ2-1; D is ambiguous. The CDR3 runs to 13 residues. CDR1 is LNHDA and CDR2 is SQIVND in the germline V gene (reference sequence). CDR3 amino acids: CASSISSSNEQFF. CDR3 bases: TGTGCCAGTAGTATTTCCTCCTCCAATGAGCAGTTCTTC. Using reference TRBV19 and TRBJ2-1 for the parts outside the CDR3, the full variable domain is DGGITQSPKYLFRKEGQNVTLSCEQNLNHDAMYWYRQDPGQGLRLIYYSQIVNDFQKGDIAEGYSVSREKKESFPLTVTSAQKNPTAFYLCASSISSSNEQFFGPGTRLTVL.

The chain uses TRBV11-3 and TRBJ2-2; 7 positions agree with TRBD2. The CDR3 is 17 residues long. Trimming cost V 3 bases and J 6 bases; bases outside gene matches: 13. Germline CDR1 SGHNT, CDR2 YENEEA. CDR3 residues: CASSFGGGPELAGELFF. DNA of the CDR3: TGTGCCAGCAGCTTCGGCGGGGGTCCCGAGTTGGCCGGGGAGCTGTTTTTT.

This clone was seen repeatedly, ten times or more. The chain has TRBV5-1 and TRBJ1-6; a possible D gene is TRBD1 (6 bases). The CDR3 is 16 amino acids. V lost 5 bases and J 2 bases, leaving 14 bases between the germline ends. Looked up from germline, CDR1 is SGHRS and CDR2 is YFSETQ. The CDR3 region is CASSPDRWTYNSPLHF. In nucleotides, the CDR3 is TGCGCCAGCAGTCCAGACAGGTGGACCTATAATTCACCCCTCCACTTT.

The V and J genes are TRBV19 and TRBJ1-5, with D unresolved. V lost 7 bases to trimming and J lost 5 bases, with 12 bases between them. Germline CDR1 and CDR2: LNHDA and SQIVND (reference sequence). The CDR3 consists of 13 residues. CDR3 residues: CASNLGSHQPQHF. CDR3 coding DNA: TGTGCCAGTAACCTTGGGAGTCATCAGCCCCAGCATTTT.

The chain carries TRBV6-2 or TRBV6-3 and TRBJ1-5; D is perhaps TRBD1 (5 bases). CDR1 MNHEY and CDR2 SVGEGT come from the germline V gene. V lost 7 bases and J 4 bases, leaving 11 bases between the germline ends. The CDR3 totals 13 residues. CDR3 sequence (DNA): TGTGCCAGCACCCCAGACAGTAATCAGCCCCAGCATTTT. Amino acid sequence: CASTPDSNQPQHF.

This clone was observed once. The genes are TRBV7-2 and TRBJ1-6; D uncertain. The ends were cut back, 4 bases at V and 7 bases at J, with 5 bases in the middle. Germline assignment: CDR1 SGHTA and CDR2 FQGNSA. The CDR3 sequence is 12 residues long. DNA of the CDR3: TGTGCCAGCAGCTACCAGAATTCACCCCTCCACTTT. Encoded protein: CASSYQNSPLHF.

The V and J genes are TRBV15 and TRBJ2-2, with D possibly matching TRBD1 (6 bases). Germline CDR1 reads LNHNV; CDR2 reads YYDKDF (reference sequence). The CDR3 has 13 residues. The V end lost 0 bases, the J end lost 13 bases, and 12 bases lay between the germline ends. CDR3 loop: CATSRERDTALFF. In DNA form, the CDR3 reads TGTGCCACCAGCAGAGAGAGGGACACTGCGCTGTTTTTT.

This chain links TRBV5-4 with TRBJ1-1; D not resolved. The V gene's germline CDR1 is SGHNT and CDR2 YYREEE (reference sequence). The CDR3 contains 13 residues. V lost 6 bases and J 1 base, leaving 10 bases between the germline ends. CDR3 bases: TGTGCCAGCAAGGTGGATCAGAACACTGAAGCTTTCTTT. This encodes CASKVDQNTEAFF.